This record covers a single TCR beta chain. This clone was recorded only once. Its cognate antigen has yet to be identified. There are no base qualities to consult, and no much larger clone falls within one base. What the time point label conveys for this sample: about 28 days (+/-7) after the second vaccine dose. AZD1222 recipients whose second dose came at about 4 weeks and those whose second dose came at about 12 weeks were combined into one group, since spike-specific TCR depth and breadth did not differ between the two schedules. The vaccinee samples were drawn from two UK trials, COV001 and COV002, one of which was a single-blind randomized controlled phase 2/3 trial testing AZD1222 (ChAdOx1 nCoV-19) in healthy adults. For TCRbeta chain sequencing, PBMC samples from trial participants were taken at day 0 and at day 28 after the second dose. This entry is derived from a study of T cell responses to AZD1222 COVID-19 vaccine (dated by TCRdb to about 2021). The study in broad terms: TCR sequencing was performed for 233 trial participants, of whom 200 to 220 were given two doses of AZD1222 and around 25 were given two doses of MenACWY control vaccine. Trial participants were enrolled by age into 18-55, 56-69 and 70-plus year subgroups, with roughly 160, 29 and 62 TCR-sequenced participants respectively.

The CDR3 regions of human TCRbeta chains were analyzed by immunosequencing. In the source study's methods: Repertoire TCRs were matched against a reference library of SARS-CoV-2-specific TCRs generated with the MIRA antigen-specificity platform. Breadth meant the fraction of unique TCRs that were SARS-CoV-2-associated, whereas depth meant the fraction of total T cells that were SARS-CoV-2-associated. Using the MIRA data, every spike-specific TCR was mapped to the spike region that the TCR reacted to and assigned to either a CD4 or a CD8 class. Log10-transformed breadth and depth values were compared by one-way ANOVA with Sidak's multiple comparisons tests. What TCRdb holds here is the immuneACCESS table cut down to in-frame rearrangements. Part of the clones is not present; checked against another copy, under half of the missing clones reflect an unresolved V gene, and the others are unexplained. The DNA gave D and trimming, while V, J and clone size come from that table. Present in this sample are 46,000 or so clones, roughly 87% of which were seen just once. The ten biggest clones cover approximately 35% of the sample.

What the work shows at the level of the full study, not this receptor alone: Conclusions about previously exposed vaccinees are limited, since just six AZD1222 recipients were seropositive for SARS-CoV-2 at baseline. Epitopes outside the regions mutated in the B.1.351 and B.1.1.7 variants were reportedly recognized by nearly half of the unique spike-specific TCRs. A significant rise in spike-specific TCR breadth and depth was observed after two AZD1222 doses relative to day 0 and relative to MenACWY recipients. The whole spike protein was spanned by vaccine-associated CD4 TCRs, and dominant responses were seen in regions 160-218 and 743-854. Most participants were white British and females outnumbered males, and the authors suggested that clonal diversity may have been underestimated. Because no day 14 peak-response samples were available, repertoires were characterized only after the peak T cell response. The 56-69-year group was small, and its depth increase did not reach significance, likely because of low power.

From the germline V gene, CDR1 is LGHNA and CDR2 is YSLEER. Trimming removed 1 base from V and 2 bases from J, leaving 11 bases between the germline ends. There are 16 amino acids in the CDR3, from cysteine to phenylalanine inclusive. Just CDR3 DNA is preserved here, 48 bases in frame from base 1. This specimen was peripheral blood, taken 28 days after the second AZD1222 dose. The rearranged segments are TRBV4-3 and TRBJ2-2, with the D gene not clear enough to name. This clonotype originated in an adult who received the AZD1222 COVID-19 vaccine. The nucleotide sequence is TGCGCCAGCAGCCAAGGTAACCGCCTAAACACCGGGGAGCTGTTTTTT. Its protein is CASSQGNRLNTGELFF.